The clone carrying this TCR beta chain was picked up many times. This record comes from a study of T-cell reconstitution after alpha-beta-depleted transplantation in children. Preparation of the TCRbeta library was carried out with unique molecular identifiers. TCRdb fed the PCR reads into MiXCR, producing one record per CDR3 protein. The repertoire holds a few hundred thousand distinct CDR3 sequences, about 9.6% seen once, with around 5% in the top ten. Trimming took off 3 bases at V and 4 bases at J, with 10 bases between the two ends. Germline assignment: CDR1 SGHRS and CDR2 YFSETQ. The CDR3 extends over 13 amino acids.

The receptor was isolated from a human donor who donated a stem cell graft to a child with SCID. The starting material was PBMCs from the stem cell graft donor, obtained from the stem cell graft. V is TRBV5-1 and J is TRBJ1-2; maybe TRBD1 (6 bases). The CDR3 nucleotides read TGCGCCAGCAGCTCACAGGGTACCTATGGCTACACCTTC. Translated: CASSSQGTYGYTF.